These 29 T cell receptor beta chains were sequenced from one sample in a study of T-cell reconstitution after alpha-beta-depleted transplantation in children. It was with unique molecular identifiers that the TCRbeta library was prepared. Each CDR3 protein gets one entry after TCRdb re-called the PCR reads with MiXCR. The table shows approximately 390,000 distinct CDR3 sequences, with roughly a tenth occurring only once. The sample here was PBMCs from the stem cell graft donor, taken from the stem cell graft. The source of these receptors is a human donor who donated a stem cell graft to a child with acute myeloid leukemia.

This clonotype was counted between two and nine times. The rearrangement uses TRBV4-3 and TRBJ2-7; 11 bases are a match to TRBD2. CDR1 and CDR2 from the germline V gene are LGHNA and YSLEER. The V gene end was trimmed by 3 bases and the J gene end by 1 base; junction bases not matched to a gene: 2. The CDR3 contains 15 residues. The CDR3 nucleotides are TGCGCCAGCAGCCATTCTAGCGGGAGGTCCTACGAGCAGTACTTC. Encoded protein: CASSHSSGRSYEQYF.

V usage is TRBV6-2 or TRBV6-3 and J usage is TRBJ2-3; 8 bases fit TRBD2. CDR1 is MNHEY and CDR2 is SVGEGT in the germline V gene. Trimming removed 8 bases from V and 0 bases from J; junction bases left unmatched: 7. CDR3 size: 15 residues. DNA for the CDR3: TGTGCCAGCTTGAGCGGGAGAGTTAGCACAGATACGCAGTATTTT. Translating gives CASLSGRVSTDTQYF.

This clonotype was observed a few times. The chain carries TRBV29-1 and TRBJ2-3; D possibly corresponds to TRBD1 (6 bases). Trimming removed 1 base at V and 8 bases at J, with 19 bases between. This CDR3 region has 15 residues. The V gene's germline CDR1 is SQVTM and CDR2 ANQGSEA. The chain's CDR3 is CSVEAGGGVRGTQYF. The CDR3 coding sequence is TGCAGCGTTGAAGCTGGTGGGGGCGTCCGGGGTACGCAGTATTTT.

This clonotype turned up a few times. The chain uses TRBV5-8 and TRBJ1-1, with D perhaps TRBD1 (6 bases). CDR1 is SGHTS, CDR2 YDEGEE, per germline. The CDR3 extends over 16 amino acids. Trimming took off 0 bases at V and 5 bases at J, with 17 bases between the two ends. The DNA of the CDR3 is TGTGCCAGCAGCTTGGGGTCTAGGGGGGCGCGAACTGAAGCTTTCTTT. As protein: CASSLGSRGARTEAFF.

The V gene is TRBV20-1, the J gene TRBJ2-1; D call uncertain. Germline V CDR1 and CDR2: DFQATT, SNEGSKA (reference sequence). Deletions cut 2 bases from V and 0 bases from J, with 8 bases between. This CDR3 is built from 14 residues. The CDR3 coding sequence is TGCAGTGCTAGATCTAGAAGCTCCTACAATGAGCAGTTCTTC. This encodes CSARSRSSYNEQFF.

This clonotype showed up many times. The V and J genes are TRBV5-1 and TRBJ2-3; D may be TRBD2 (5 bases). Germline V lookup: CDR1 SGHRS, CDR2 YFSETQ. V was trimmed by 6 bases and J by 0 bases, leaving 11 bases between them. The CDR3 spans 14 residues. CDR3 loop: CASKGRTSTDTQYF. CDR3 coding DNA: TGCGCCAGCAAAGGCAGGACTAGCACAGATACGCAGTATTTT.

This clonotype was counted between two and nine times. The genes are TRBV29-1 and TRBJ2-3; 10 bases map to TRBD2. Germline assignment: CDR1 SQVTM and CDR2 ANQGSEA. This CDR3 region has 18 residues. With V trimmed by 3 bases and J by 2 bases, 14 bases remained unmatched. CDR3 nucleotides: TGCAGCGTTGAGATTTTAGACCGAGCGGGAGGGAACACAGATACGCAGTATTTT. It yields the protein CSVEILDRAGGNTDTQYF.

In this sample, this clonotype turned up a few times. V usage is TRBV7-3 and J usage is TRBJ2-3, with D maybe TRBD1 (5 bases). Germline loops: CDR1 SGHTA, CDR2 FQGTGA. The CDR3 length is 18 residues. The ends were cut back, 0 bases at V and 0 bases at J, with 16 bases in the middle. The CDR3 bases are TGTGCCAGCAGCTTAACGTTTCTGGGGCGCCCTAGCACAGATACGCAGTATTTT. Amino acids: CASSLTFLGRPSTDTQYF.

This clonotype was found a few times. For the CDR3, the DNA is TGCAGTGCTACCCCAAATAGATACAATGAGCAGTTCTTC. It is translated as CSATPNRYNEQFF. J is TRBJ2-1 and V is TRBV20-1; D uncertain. Deletions cut 4 bases from V and 4 bases from J, with 11 bases between. This CDR3 comprises 13 residues. Germline V gene lookup returns CDR1 DFQATT and CDR2 SNEGSKA (reference sequence).

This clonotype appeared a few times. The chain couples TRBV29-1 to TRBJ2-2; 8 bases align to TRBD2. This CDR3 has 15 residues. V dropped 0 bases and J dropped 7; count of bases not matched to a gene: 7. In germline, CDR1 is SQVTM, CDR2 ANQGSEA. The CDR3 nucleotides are TGCAGCGTTGAAGAGACCAGGCGGGGGGACGGGGAGCTGTTTTTT. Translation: CSVEETRRGDGELFF.

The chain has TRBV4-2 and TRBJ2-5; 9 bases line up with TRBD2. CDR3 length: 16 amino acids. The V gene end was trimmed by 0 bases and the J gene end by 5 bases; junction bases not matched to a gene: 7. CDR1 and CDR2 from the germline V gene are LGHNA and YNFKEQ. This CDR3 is CASSQEIPGLAETQYF. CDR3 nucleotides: TGTGCCAGCAGCCAAGAAATACCGGGACTAGCTGAGACCCAGTACTTC.

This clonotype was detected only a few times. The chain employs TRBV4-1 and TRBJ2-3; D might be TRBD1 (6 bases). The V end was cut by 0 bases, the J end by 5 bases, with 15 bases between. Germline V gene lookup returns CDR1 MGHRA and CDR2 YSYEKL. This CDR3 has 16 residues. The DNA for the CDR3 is TGCGCCAGCAGCCAAGATCAGACAGTCAGGGGAGATACGCAGTATTTT. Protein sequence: CASSQDQTVRGDTQYF.

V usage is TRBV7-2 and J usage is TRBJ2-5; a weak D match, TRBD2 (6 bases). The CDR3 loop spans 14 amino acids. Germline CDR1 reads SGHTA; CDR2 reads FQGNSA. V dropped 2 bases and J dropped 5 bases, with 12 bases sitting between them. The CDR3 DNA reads TGTGCCAGCAGCTTACGGGGGTTCGAGGAGACCCAGTACTTC. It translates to CASSLRGFEETQYF.

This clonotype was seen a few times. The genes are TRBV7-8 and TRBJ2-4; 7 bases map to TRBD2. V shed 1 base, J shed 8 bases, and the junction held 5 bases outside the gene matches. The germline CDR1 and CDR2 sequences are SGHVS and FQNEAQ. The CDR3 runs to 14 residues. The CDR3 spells CASSLGGGLDIQYF. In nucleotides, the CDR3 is TGTGCCAGCAGCTTAGGGGGGGGTTTAGACATTCAGTACTTC.

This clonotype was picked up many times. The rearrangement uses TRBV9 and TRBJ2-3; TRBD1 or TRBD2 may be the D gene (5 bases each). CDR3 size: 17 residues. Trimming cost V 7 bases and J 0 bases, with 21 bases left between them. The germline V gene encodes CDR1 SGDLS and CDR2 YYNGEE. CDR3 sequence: CASAPGTSRASTDTQYF. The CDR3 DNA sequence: TGTGCCAGCGCTCCCGGGACGTCTCGTGCTAGCACAGATACGCAGTATTTT.

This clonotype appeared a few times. The CDR3, as DNA: TGTGCCAGCAGCACACCGGGCCTCCCTGAGCAGTTCTTC. The encoded protein is CASSTPGLPEQFF. This chain uses TRBV7-9 with TRBJ2-1; D is uncertain. The V end was cut by 5 bases, the J end by 9 bases, with 14 bases between. Germline V gene sequence: CDR1 SEHNR, CDR2 FQNEAQ (reference sequence). CDR3 length equals 13 residues.

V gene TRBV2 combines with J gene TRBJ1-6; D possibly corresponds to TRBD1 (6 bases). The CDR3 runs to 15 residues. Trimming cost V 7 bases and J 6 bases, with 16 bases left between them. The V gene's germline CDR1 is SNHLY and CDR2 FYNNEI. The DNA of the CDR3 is TGTGCCAGCATGCGAGAAGGGGGAGCTAATTCACCCCTCCACTTT. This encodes CASMREGGANSPLHF. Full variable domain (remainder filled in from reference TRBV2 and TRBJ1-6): EPEVTQTPSHQVTQMGQEVILRCVPISNHLYFYWYRQILGQKVEFLVSFYNNEISEKSEIFDDQFSVERPDGSNFTLKIRSTKLEDSAMYFCASMREGGANSPLHFGNGTRLTVT.

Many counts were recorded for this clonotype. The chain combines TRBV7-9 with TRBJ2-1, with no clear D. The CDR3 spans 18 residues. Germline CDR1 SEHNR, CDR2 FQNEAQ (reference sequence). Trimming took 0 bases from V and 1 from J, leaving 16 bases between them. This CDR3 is CASSLAVSGDGSYNEQFF. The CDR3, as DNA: TGTGCCAGCAGCTTAGCTGTCAGTGGGGATGGGTCCTACAATGAGCAGTTCTTC. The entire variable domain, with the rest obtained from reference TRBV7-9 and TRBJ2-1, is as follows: DTGVSQNPRHKITKRGQNVTFRCDPISEHNRLYWYRQTLGQGPEFLTYFQNEAQLEKSRLLSDRFSAERPKGSFSTLEIQRTEQGDSAMYLCASSLAVSGDGSYNEQFFGPGTRLTVL.

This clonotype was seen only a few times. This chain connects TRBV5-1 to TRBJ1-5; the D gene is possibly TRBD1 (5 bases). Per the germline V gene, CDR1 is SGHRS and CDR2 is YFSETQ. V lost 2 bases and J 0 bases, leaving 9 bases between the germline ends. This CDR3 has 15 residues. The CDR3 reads CASSFAGNSNQPQHF. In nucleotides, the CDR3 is TGCGCCAGCAGCTTTGCAGGGAATAGCAATCAGCCCCAGCATTTT.

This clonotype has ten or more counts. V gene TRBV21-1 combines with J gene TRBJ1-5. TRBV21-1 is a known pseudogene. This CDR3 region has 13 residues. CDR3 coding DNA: TGTGCCAGCAGCAAGAAGGGCGATCAGCCCCAGCATTTT. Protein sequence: CASSKKGDQPQHF.

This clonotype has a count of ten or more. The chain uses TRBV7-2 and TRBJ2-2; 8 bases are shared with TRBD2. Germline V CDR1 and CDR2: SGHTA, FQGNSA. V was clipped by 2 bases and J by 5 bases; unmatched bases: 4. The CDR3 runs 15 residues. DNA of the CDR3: TGTGCCAGCAGCTTATTGGTAGCGGGGACCGGGGAGCTGTTTTTT. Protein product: CASSLLVAGTGELFF.

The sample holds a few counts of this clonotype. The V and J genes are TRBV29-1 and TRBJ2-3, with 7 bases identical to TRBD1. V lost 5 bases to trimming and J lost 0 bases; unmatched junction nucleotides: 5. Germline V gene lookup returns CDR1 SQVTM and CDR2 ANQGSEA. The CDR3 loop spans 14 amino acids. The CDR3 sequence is CSVPRTGSTDTQYF. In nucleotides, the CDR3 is TGCAGCGTTCCCAGGACAGGCAGCACAGATACGCAGTATTTT.

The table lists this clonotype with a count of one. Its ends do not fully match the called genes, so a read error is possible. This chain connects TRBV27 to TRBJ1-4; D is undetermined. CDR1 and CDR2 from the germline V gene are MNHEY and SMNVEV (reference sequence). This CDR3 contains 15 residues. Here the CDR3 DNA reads TGTGCCAGCAGTGCGATCTTGAGGGCCGATGAAAACCTGTTTTTT. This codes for CASSAILRADENLFF.

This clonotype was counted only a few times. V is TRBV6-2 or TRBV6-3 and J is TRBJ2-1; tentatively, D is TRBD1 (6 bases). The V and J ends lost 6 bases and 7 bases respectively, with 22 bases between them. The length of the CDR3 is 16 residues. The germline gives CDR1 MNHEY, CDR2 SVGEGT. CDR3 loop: CASRPLPRQVENEQFF. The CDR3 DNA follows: TGTGCCAGCAGGCCATTGCCAAGACAGGTCGAAAATGAGCAGTTCTTC.

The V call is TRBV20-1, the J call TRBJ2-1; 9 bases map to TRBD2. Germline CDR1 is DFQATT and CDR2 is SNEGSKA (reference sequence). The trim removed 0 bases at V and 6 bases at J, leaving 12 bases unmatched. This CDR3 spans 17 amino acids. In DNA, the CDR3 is TGCAGTGCTAGAGATCCGAGACTAGCGGCCCCCCGCAATGAGCAGTTCTTC. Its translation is CSARDPRLAAPRNEQFF.

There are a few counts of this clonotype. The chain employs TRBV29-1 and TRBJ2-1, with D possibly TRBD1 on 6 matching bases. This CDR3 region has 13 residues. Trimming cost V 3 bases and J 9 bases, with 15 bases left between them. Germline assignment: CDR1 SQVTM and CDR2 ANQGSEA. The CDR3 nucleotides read TGCAGCGTTGACACCAGGGGTGTGGGTGAGCAGTTCTTC. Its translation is CSVDTRGVGEQFF.

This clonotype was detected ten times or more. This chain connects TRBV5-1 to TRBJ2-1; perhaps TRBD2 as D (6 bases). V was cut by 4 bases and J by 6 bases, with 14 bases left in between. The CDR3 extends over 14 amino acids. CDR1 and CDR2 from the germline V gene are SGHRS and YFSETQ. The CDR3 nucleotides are TGCGCCAGCAGCGATAAACTAGCCCCCAATGAGCAGTTCTTC. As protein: CASSDKLAPNEQFF.

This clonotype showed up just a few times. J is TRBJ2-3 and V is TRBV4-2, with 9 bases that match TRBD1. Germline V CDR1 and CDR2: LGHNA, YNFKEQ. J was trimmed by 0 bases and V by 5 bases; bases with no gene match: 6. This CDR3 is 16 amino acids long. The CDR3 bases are TGTGCCAGCAGCTCACAGGGGGCCCAAAGCACAGATACGCAGTATTTT. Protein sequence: CASSSQGAQSTDTQYF.

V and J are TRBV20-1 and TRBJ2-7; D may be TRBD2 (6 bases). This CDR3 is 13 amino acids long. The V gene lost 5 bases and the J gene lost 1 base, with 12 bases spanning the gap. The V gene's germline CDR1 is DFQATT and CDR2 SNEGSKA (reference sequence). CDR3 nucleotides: TGCAGTGCTGAACGGGAGATGTCCTACGAGCAGTACTTC. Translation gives CSAEREMSYEQYF.